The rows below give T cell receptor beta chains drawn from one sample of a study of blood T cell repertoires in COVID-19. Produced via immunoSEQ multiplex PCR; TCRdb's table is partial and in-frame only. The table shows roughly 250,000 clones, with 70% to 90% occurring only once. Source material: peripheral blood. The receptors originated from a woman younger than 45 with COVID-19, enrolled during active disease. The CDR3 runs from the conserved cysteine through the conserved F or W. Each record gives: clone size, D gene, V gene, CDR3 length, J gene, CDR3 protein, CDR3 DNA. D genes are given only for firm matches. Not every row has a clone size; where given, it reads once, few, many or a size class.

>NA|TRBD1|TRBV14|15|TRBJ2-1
CASSQMDRGPDEQFF
TGTGCCAGCAGCCAAATGGACAGGGGGCCCGATGAGCAGTTCTTC
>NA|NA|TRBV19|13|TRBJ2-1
CASSIDRYNEQFF
TGTGCCAGTAGTATAGACAGATACAATGAGCAGTTCTTC
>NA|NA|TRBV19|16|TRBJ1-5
CASSAPLRGGNQPQHF
TGTGCCAGTAGTGCCCCTCTAAGGGGTGGCAATCAGCCCCAGCATTTT
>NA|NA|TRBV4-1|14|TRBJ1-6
CASSADSLNSPLHF
TGCGCCAGCAGCGCGGACTCCCTGAATTCACCCCTCCACTTT
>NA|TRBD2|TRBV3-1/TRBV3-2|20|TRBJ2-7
CASSQDPGLAGGLPHYEQYF
TGTGCCAGCAGCCAAGATCCGGGACTAGCGGGGGGGTTACCCCACTACGAGCAGTACTTC
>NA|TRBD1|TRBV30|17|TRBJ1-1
CAWSGGNRGIKDTEAFF
TGTGCCTGGAGTGGAGGGAACAGGGGGATTAAGGACACTGAAGCTTTCTTT
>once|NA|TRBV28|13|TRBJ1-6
CASSSRGFSPLHF
TGTGCCAGCAGTTCCAGGGGTTTTTCACCCCTCCACTTT
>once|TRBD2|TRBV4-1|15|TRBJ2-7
CASSQPGTRVREQYF
TGCGCCAGCAGCCAACCCGGGACTAGGGTAAGAGAGCAGTACTTC
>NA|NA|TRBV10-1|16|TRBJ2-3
CASSEFGAGRTDTQYF
TGCGCCAGCAGTGAGTTTGGGGCAGGGCGAACAGATACGCAGTATTTT
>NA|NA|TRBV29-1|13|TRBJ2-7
CSVLPDSSYEQYF
TGCAGCGTTTTGCCCGACAGTTCCTACGAGCAGTACTTC
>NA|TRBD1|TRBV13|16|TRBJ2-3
CASSPRGPPGTDTQYF
TGTGCCAGCAGCCCCAGGGGGCCCCCCGGCACAGATACGCAGTATTTT
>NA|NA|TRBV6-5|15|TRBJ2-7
CASSTSATPPYEQYF
TGTGCCAGCAGCACCTCCGCGACACCCCCCTACGAGCAGTACTTC
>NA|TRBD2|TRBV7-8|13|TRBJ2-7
CASSLAGEGEQYF
TGTGCCAGCAGCTTAGCCGGGGAGGGCGAGCAGTACTTC
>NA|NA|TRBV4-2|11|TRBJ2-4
CASSQGQFQYF
TGTGCCAGCAGCCAAGGACAGTTTCAGTACTTC
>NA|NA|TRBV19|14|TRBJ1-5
CASLPPYSNQPQHF
TGTGCCAGTCTTCCACCCTATAGCAATCAGCCCCAGCATTTT
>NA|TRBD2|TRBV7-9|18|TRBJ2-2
CASSHPRLRGGVSGELFF
TGTGCCAGCAGCCACCCTCGCCTGCGGGGGGGCGTGTCCGGGGAGCTGTTTTTT
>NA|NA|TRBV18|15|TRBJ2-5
CASSPSRTQKESQYF
TGTGCCAGCTCACCGAGTAGGACTCAGAAAGAATCCCAGTACTTC
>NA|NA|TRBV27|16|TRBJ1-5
CASSRGPGASNQPQHF
TGTGCCAGCAGTAGGGGCCCTGGGGCTAGCAATCAGCCCCAGCATTTT
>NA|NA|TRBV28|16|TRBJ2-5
CASSRRVWRHQETQYF
TGTGCCAGCAGTCGGAGGGTGTGGAGGCACCAAGAGACCCAGTACTTC
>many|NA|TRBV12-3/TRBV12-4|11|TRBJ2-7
CASKLGSEQYF
TGTGCCAGTAAACTCGGGAGTGAGCAGTACTTC
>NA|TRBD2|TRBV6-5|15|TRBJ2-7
CASSSTSGRTYEQYF
TGTGCCAGCAGTAGCACTAGCGGGCGTACCTACGAGCAGTACTTC
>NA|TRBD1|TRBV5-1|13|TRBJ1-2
CASRPTGPRGYTF
TGCGCCAGCAGGCCGACAGGGCCGCGAGGCTACACCTTC
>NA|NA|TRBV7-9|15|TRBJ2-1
CASSLVIRGFDEQFF
TGTGCCAGCAGCTTAGTAATCAGGGGATTCGATGAGCAGTTCTTC
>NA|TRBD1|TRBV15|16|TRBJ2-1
CATSRDLAGGYNEQFF
TGTGCCACCAGCAGAGATCTGGCAGGGGGCTACAATGAGCAGTTCTTC
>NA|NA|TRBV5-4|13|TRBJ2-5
CASTVGQGETQYF
TGTGCCAGCACCGTGGGGCAGGGTGAGACCCAGTACTTC
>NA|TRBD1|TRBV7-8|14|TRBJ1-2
CASSPDRGGYGYTF
TGTGCCAGCAGCCCAGACAGGGGTGGCTATGGCTACACCTTC
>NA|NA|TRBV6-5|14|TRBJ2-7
CASSYSSSRDEQYF
TGTGCCAGCAGTTACTCGAGTAGCAGGGACGAGCAGTACTTC
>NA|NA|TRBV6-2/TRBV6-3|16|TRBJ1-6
CASSFRGRGDISPLHF
TGTGCCAGCAGTTTTAGGGGGAGGGGCGATATTTCACCCCTCCACTTT
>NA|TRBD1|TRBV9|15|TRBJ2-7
CASSVGTGSSYEQYF
TGTGCCAGCAGCGTTGGGACAGGGAGTTCCTACGAGCAGTACTTC
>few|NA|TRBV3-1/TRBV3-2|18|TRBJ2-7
CASSHKILGSAQTYEQYF
TGTGCCAGCAGCCACAAAATCCTGGGCAGTGCTCAAACGTACGAGCAGTACTTC
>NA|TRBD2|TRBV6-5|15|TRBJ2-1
CATGVGRGTHNEQFF
TGTGCCACGGGGGTGGGGCGGGGGACTCACAATGAGCAGTTCTTC